This is a list of T cell receptor beta chains from one sample in a study of CD8 T cells in ankylosing spondylitis. TCRdb re-called the 5' RACE reads with MiXCR, one entry per CDR3 protein. The sample has 700,000 to 1,000,000 distinct CDR3 sequences; over 9.5% are singletons. Source material: blood, either unsorted or a sorted T cell fraction (not recorded which). These receptor sequences come from a male donor with ankylosing spondylitis. CDR3s include the opening cysteine and the closing phenylalanine or tryptophan. For some rows the clone size is stated as once, few or many, or as a class when expanded; others skip it.

v_gene: TRBV20-1; j_gene: TRBJ2-3; abundance: -; CDR3aa: CSAQRGGGTDTQYF
v_gene: TRBV5-1; j_gene: TRBJ1-1; abundance: few; CDR3aa: CASSPVGGGEAFF
v_gene: TRBV6-5; j_gene: TRBJ2-5; abundance: many; CDR3aa: CASSFGSGRFQETQYF
v_gene: TRBV20-1; j_gene: TRBJ2-7; abundance: -; CDR3aa: CSARDKGKGIHEQYF
v_gene: TRBV20-1; j_gene: TRBJ1-1; abundance: few; CDR3aa: CSAIGGNTEAFF
v_gene: TRBV9; j_gene: TRBJ2-7; abundance: few; CDR3aa: CASSVAPVGAGGAEQYF
v_gene: TRBV6-2/TRBV6-3; j_gene: TRBJ2-1; abundance: few; CDR3aa: CASSTEGYNEQFF
v_gene: TRBV4-2; j_gene: TRBJ2-5; abundance: many; CDR3aa: CASSQVRLAGQETQYF
v_gene: TRBV12-3/TRBV12-4; j_gene: TRBJ2-2; abundance: -; CDR3aa: CASSIFREPTNTGELFF
v_gene: TRBV5-1; j_gene: TRBJ2-5; abundance: -; CDR3aa: CASSVRGQQETQYF
v_gene: TRBV29-1; j_gene: TRBJ1-2; abundance: few; CDR3aa: CSGLTGSEYGYTF
v_gene: TRBV7-8; j_gene: TRBJ2-1; abundance: -; CDR3aa: CASSPRPIRDEQFF
v_gene: TRBV24-1; j_gene: TRBJ2-2; abundance: -; CDR3aa: CATSDDRGADTGELFF
v_gene: TRBV10-3; j_gene: TRBJ2-3; abundance: -; CDR3aa: CAISDEAGGPDTQYF
v_gene: TRBV7-8; j_gene: TRBJ2-2; abundance: few; CDR3aa: CASSLMYRMNTGELFF
v_gene: TRBV20-1; j_gene: TRBJ2-7; abundance: many; CDR3aa: CSASKGTPYSYEQYF
v_gene: TRBV10-3; j_gene: TRBJ2-5; abundance: few; CDR3aa: CAISPSRQGETQYF
v_gene: TRBV12-3/TRBV12-4; j_gene: TRBJ1-5; abundance: -; CDR3aa: CASRDSYRNQPQHF
v_gene: TRBV25-1; j_gene: TRBJ2-5; abundance: few; CDR3aa: CAARGDGETQYF
v_gene: TRBV7-6; j_gene: TRBJ2-7; abundance: few; CDR3aa: CASSLVRGPTYEQYF
v_gene: TRBV20-1; j_gene: TRBJ2-5; abundance: many; CDR3aa: CSARWAGSQETQYF
v_gene: TRBV11-2; j_gene: TRBJ2-1; abundance: many; CDR3aa: CASSLVGTPGLATYNEQFF
v_gene: TRBV20-1; j_gene: TRBJ1-1; abundance: few; CDR3aa: CSALVGDTEAFF
v_gene: TRBV10-3; j_gene: TRBJ2-6; abundance: -; CDR3aa: CATGGANVLTF
v_gene: TRBV5-4; j_gene: TRBJ2-4; abundance: -; CDR3aa: CASTLSGGLAKNIQYF
v_gene: TRBV4-3; j_gene: TRBJ1-6; abundance: few; CDR3aa: CASSHRTGNNSPLHF
v_gene: TRBV4-3; j_gene: TRBJ1-5; abundance: few; CDR3aa: CASSQELYRYNQPQHF
v_gene: TRBV4-1; j_gene: TRBJ2-3; abundance: many; CDR3aa: CASSQFSKGGVTDTQYF
v_gene: TRBV6-5; j_gene: TRBJ1-2; abundance: few; CDR3aa: CASSYRAGTGIFNYGYTF
v_gene: TRBV7-9; j_gene: TRBJ1-2; abundance: -; CDR3aa: CASSFWSGDGYTF
v_gene: TRBV5-1; j_gene: TRBJ1-6; abundance: -; CDR3aa: CASSLWGPDSPLHF
v_gene: TRBV20-1; j_gene: TRBJ2-7; abundance: -; CDR3aa: CSASPGLAYEQYF
v_gene: TRBV5-1; j_gene: TRBJ2-2; abundance: many; CDR3aa: CASSLESGANTGELFF
v_gene: TRBV20-1; j_gene: TRBJ1-1; abundance: -; CDR3aa: CSASLINTEAFF
v_gene: TRBV11-1; j_gene: TRBJ1-6; abundance: few; CDR3aa: CASSSTGSPLHF
v_gene: TRBV9; j_gene: TRBJ2-3; abundance: -; CDR3aa: CASSVVGRGHDTQYF
v_gene: TRBV2; j_gene: TRBJ2-1; abundance: few; CDR3aa: CASSEFTQYNEQFF
v_gene: TRBV7-2; j_gene: TRBJ2-1; abundance: -; CDR3aa: CASSEGPHEQFF
v_gene: TRBV5-1; j_gene: TRBJ1-1; abundance: few; CDR3aa: CASAPPGQGNTEAFF
v_gene: TRBV12-3/TRBV12-4; j_gene: TRBJ1-1; abundance: few; CDR3aa: CASSFSDKNTEAFF
v_gene: TRBV5-1; j_gene: TRBJ1-1; abundance: many; CDR3aa: CASSLIGQGGTEAFF
v_gene: TRBV28; j_gene: TRBJ1-2; abundance: few; CDR3aa: CASSPPDRGRLGYTF
v_gene: TRBV20-1; j_gene: TRBJ2-5; abundance: many; CDR3aa: CSGGVSGTQYF
v_gene: TRBV12-3/TRBV12-4; j_gene: TRBJ2-5; abundance: many; CDR3aa: CASSNRGIETQYF
v_gene: TRBV12-3/TRBV12-4; j_gene: TRBJ2-7; abundance: few; CDR3aa: CASSPGQGPDPYEQYF
v_gene: TRBV5-1; j_gene: TRBJ2-2; abundance: few; CDR3aa: CASRGLAGGAGELFF
v_gene: TRBV7-9; j_gene: TRBJ2-1; abundance: few; CDR3aa: CASSRGEPGQENF
v_gene: TRBV5-1; j_gene: TRBJ2-7; abundance: few; CDR3aa: CASSPLPLAGSYEQYF
v_gene: TRBV2; j_gene: TRBJ2-1; abundance: -; CDR3aa: CASSEGLGGIGEQFF
v_gene: TRBV11-2; j_gene: TRBJ2-7; abundance: -; CDR3aa: CASSPSRGRSYEQYF
v_gene: TRBV7-2; j_gene: TRBJ1-6; abundance: -; CDR3aa: CASSPQTGFDSPLHF
v_gene: TRBV9; j_gene: TRBJ2-3; abundance: few; CDR3aa: CASSVRGRALTDTQYF
v_gene: TRBV29-1; j_gene: TRBJ2-3; abundance: few; CDR3aa: CSVDRGQEGLRPDTQYF